These T cell receptor beta chains were read from a single sample in a study of T cells expressing NK-cell markers. From the 5' RACE reads, TCRdb lists one entry per CDR3 protein and no DNA. The sample has fewer than 400,000 distinct CDR3 sequences, and its top ten clones hold roughly a tenth. Sequenced material: blood T cells: a sorted CD56 or NKG2C T cell subset, CD4+ or CD8+ T cells, or bulk PBMC T cells (not recorded which). Receptor source: a woman in her forties or fifties in good health. The CDR3 runs from the conserved cysteine through the conserved F or W.

J	V	CDR3
TRBJ2-6	TRBV15	CATSRVGVNAAGANVLTF
TRBJ2-2	TRBV12-3/TRBV12-4	CASSLRTLYGELFF
TRBJ2-7	TRBV10-3	CAIKLAGSYEQYF
TRBJ1-2	TRBV5-1	CASSLVAGSENGYTF
TRBJ1-1	TRBV25-1	CASTQGGMNTEAFF
TRBJ2-5	TRBV5-1	CASSNPRGRSETQYF
TRBJ2-3	TRBV5-5	CASSLARTGIVTDTQYF
TRBJ2-3	TRBV20-1	CSALRTSGRPVDTQYF
TRBJ1-1	TRBV29-1	CSAIGQIMNTEAFF
TRBJ2-4	TRBV20-1	CSARTQGAKNIQYF
TRBJ1-5	TRBV12-3/TRBV12-4	CASTLRGAREPQHF
TRBJ1-2	TRBV20-1	CSARVPGQGIRGYTF
TRBJ2-2	TRBV19	CASSPYHNTGELFF
TRBJ2-3	TRBV9	CASSVGLEISTDTQYF
TRBJ2-5	TRBV2	CASSRHRLAGGYQETQYF
TRBJ2-1	TRBV28	CASSFQGSSYNEQFF
TRBJ1-4	TRBV4-1	CASSQNPGQGNEKLFF
TRBJ1-1	TRBV6-5	CASSYTYRGEAFF
TRBJ2-4	TRBV20-1	CSAREAGGPGNIQYF
TRBJ2-5	TRBV29-1	CSVSTSGQETQYF
TRBJ2-1	TRBV6-5	CASSYSASDYNEQFF
TRBJ2-7	TRBV5-1	CASSPDPIAYEQYF
TRBJ2-5	TRBV27	CASSFVRASETQYF
TRBJ2-3	TRBV2	CASSELVSSYTDTQYF
TRBJ2-5	TRBV10-2	CASTPFGTEETQYF
TRBJ2-3	TRBV7-3	CASRANLLDTQYF
TRBJ2-1	TRBV7-8	CASAVRGGRAEYEQFF
TRBJ1-6	TRBV12-3/TRBV12-4	CASRLNWNSPLHF
TRBJ1-6	TRBV10-3	CAIKGFSPLHF
TRBJ1-1	TRBV19	CASSIDGSRGTEAFF
TRBJ2-1	TRBV20-1	CSASSVVAGGEFF
TRBJ2-3	TRBV11-2	CASSSRGPDTQYF
TRBJ2-2	TRBV20-1	CSARVRREGLTGELFF
TRBJ2-7	TRBV5-1	CASASTSGAYEQYF
TRBJ1-5	TRBV10-3	CAISEAGGIGNQPQHF
TRBJ2-7	TRBV7-2	CASSLGLAGDKQYF
TRBJ2-1	TRBV7-2	CASSAGRGYNEQFF
TRBJ2-3	TRBV20-1	CSAIPSGRAKTDTQYF
TRBJ2-1	TRBV20-1	CSALTGGAYNEQFF
TRBJ1-5	TRBV12-3/TRBV12-4	CASSLRGPINQPQHF
TRBJ2-3	TRBV20-1	CSASPDRGSTDTQYF
TRBJ1-5	TRBV3-1	CASSQGQGARDQPQHF
TRBJ2-3	TRBV3-1	CASSQGLEAGDTQYF